Shown below are 28 T cell receptor beta chains from a single sample sequenced in a study of PD-1 blockade in classical Hodgkin lymphoma. Sequenced by immunoSEQ multiplex PCR; TCRdb stores in-frame clones only, minus some. The table has about 19,000 clones, 88% seen once. Noted time point: cycle 4 day 1 (C4D1), after more than five weeks of nivolumab. Every patient had relapsed following autologous stem cell transplantation, and cohorts differed in brentuximab vedotin exposure. It was by magnetic negative selection that CD8+ T cells were isolated from thawed PBMCs. The sequences come from CD8+ T cells from blood, collected before the fourth cycle of nivolumab. These receptor sequences come from a human donor with classical Hodgkin lymphoma.

This clone was detected a few times. V and J are TRBV19 and TRBJ1-2, with 10 bases lining up with TRBD1. V shed 3 bases and J 3 bases; nucleotides not matched to a gene: 10. The germline V gene has CDR1 LNHDA and CDR2 SQIVND (reference sequence). The CDR3 covers 17 residues. As DNA, the CDR3 is TGTGCCAGTAGTATCCGACAGGGGGCTAGGTCGGACTATGGCTACACCTTC. Encoded protein: CASSIRQGARSDYGYTF.

The rearrangement links TRBV2 to TRBJ2-7; tentatively, D is TRBD1 or TRBD2 (5 bases each). Trimming shortened V by 5 bases and J by 2 bases, and 7 bases separated the two germline ends. Germline assignment: CDR1 SNHLY and CDR2 FYNNEI. The CDR3 length is 12 residues. The chain's CDR3 is CASSWDAYEQYF. Written as DNA, the CDR3 is TGTGCCAGCAGTTGGGACGCCTACGAGCAGTACTTC.

The chain links TRBV28 to TRBJ1-5; 7 bases are a match to TRBD1. The length of the CDR3 is 14 residues. V lost 6 bases to trimming and J lost 6 bases; unmatched junction nucleotides: 8. In germline, CDR1 is MDHEN, CDR2 SYDVKM. CDR3 bases: TGTGCCAGCAGCCGAGACAGGGTGTCTCAGCCCCAGCATTTT. It yields the protein CASSRDRVSQPQHF.

This chain connects TRBV28 to TRBJ1-1, with D possibly matching TRBD1 (5 bases). The CDR3 extends over 12 amino acids. In germline, CDR1 is MDHEN, CDR2 SYDVKM. The V end lost 7 bases, the J end lost 11 bases, and 17 bases lay between the germline ends. The CDR3 DNA reads TGTGCCAGCAACACCGGGGGGAGGGTGGCTTTCTTT. Residues: CASNTGGRVAFF.

The CDR3 coding sequence is TGTGCCAGCAGCTTAGATGACCCAAACGGGGGGGGAGGTTTAACAGATACGCAGTATTTT. Its protein is CASSLDDPNGGGGLTDTQYF. The chain is built from TRBV11-3 and TRBJ2-3, with 8 positions matching TRBD2. The CDR3 is made up of 20 amino acids. V shed 0 bases, J shed 3 bases, and the junction held 17 bases outside the gene matches. CDR1 is SGHNT, CDR2 YENEEA, per germline.

This chain uses TRBV27 with TRBJ2-3; unclear D gene. V gave up 6 bases and J gave up 5 bases, with 15 bases separating them. CDR1 and CDR2 (germline): MNHEY, SMNVEV (reference sequence). The CDR3 sequence is 14 residues long. DNA for the CDR3: TGTGCCAGCAGGGTCCAATGGATCGGAGATACGCAGTATTTT. Its protein product is CASRVQWIGDTQYF.

The chain recombines TRBV11-3 with TRBJ2-7; D not certain. This CDR3 spans 13 amino acids. Germline V CDR1 and CDR2: SGHNT, YENEEA. Trimming took 1 base from V and 3 from J, leaving 7 bases between them. CDR3 sequence (DNA): TGTGCCAGCAGCTTAGGGTACGGCTACGAGCAGTACTTC. Translating it yields CASSLGYGYEQYF.

This chain links TRBV27 with TRBJ1-4, with D possibly being TRBD1 (6 bases). Germline values: CDR1 MNHEY, CDR2 SMNVEV (reference sequence). The CDR3 loop spans 14 amino acids. Trimming removed 8 bases at V and 5 bases at J, with 15 bases between. The CDR3 is CASRGQGLNEKLFF. CDR3 DNA sequence: TGTGCCAGCCGGGGGCAGGGGCTGAATGAAAAACTGTTTTTT.

This chain connects TRBV7-9 to TRBJ2-7; D is ambiguous. The germline V gene encodes CDR1 SEHNR and CDR2 FQNEAQ (reference sequence). CDR3 size: 13 residues. Trimming pared 1 base from V and 5 bases from J, leaving 9 bases between. The CDR3 nucleotides are TGTGCCAGCAGCTTAGTCGGGTTGAACGAGCAGTACTTC. It is translated as CASSLVGLNEQYF. Supplemented by reference TRBV7-9 and TRBJ2-7, the full variable domain reads DTGVSQNPRHKITKRGQNVTFRCDPISEHNRLYWYRQTLGQGPEFLTYFQNEAQLEKSRLLSDRFSAERPKGSFSTLEIQRTEQGDSAMYLCASSLVGLNEQYFGPGTRLTVT.

In this sample, this clone turned up once. V is TRBV6-5 and J is TRBJ2-1; 12 bases line up with TRBD2. The CDR3 extends over 15 amino acids. J was trimmed by 5 bases and V by 2 bases; bases with no gene match: 1. CDR1 and CDR2 from the germline V gene are MNHEY and SVGAGI. CDR3 residues: CASSYGLAGNNEQFF. Here the CDR3 DNA reads TGTGCCAGCAGTTACGGACTAGCGGGGAACAATGAGCAGTTCTTC.

Notes on this clone: Distinct nucleotide sequences in the sample also encode this CDR3. The chain is built from TRBV27 and TRBJ2-7; 12 bases agree with TRBD1. Germline CDR1 is MNHEY and CDR2 is SMNVEV (reference sequence). CDR3 length equals 14 residues. After removal of 5 bases from V and 4 bases from J, the junction contained 3 bases not matched to a gene. The CDR3 DNA is TGTGCCAGCAGTGCGGGACAGGGGGCTTACGAGCAGTACTTC. Translation gives CASSAGQGAYEQYF.

The chain recombines TRBV15 with TRBJ1-2; D remains ambiguous. V was trimmed by 1 base and J by 4 bases, leaving 7 bases between them. The CDR3 extends over 13 amino acids. Looked up from germline, CDR1 is LNHNV and CDR2 is YYDKDF (reference sequence). The chain's CDR3 is CATSRVGLYGYTF. CDR3 in DNA: TGTGCCACCAGCAGAGTAGGCCTCTATGGCTACACCTTC.

V and J are TRBV7-9 and TRBJ2-6; D gene ambiguous. Trimming left V 2 bases short and J 1 base short, with 12 bases between. Per the germline V gene, CDR1 is SEHNR and CDR2 is FQNEAQ (reference sequence). This CDR3 region has 17 residues. The CDR3 bases are TGTGCCAGCAGCTTATCCGATCAGAATTCTGGGGCCAACGTCCTGACTTTC. As protein: CASSLSDQNSGANVLTF.

This clone has just a few counts. The CDR3 is CASSDSLLEPQHF. Here the CDR3 DNA reads TGTGCCAGCAGCGACAGCCTTTTGGAGCCCCAGCATTTT. V gene TRBV4-2 combines with J gene TRBJ1-5; possibly TRBD1 for D (5 bases). Per the germline V gene, CDR1 is LGHNA and CDR2 is YNFKEQ. The CDR3 runs 13 residues. V lost 5 bases and J 8 bases, leaving 13 bases between the germline ends.

The chain couples TRBV6-5 to TRBJ2-3; D may match TRBD1 or TRBD2 (5 bases each). The germline CDR1 and CDR2 sequences are MNHEY and SVGAGI. This CDR3 contains 13 residues. V lost 4 bases and J 4 bases, leaving 9 bases between the germline ends. The CDR3 DNA reads TGTGCCAGCAGTTCGGGGACGGCAGATACGCAGTATTTT. The encoded protein is CASSSGTADTQYF.

This clone was seen only once. This chain links TRBV27 with TRBJ2-3; 8 bases match TRBD1. The germline V gene encodes CDR1 MNHEY and CDR2 SMNVEV (reference sequence). The CDR3 totals 14 residues. Losses at the gene ends were 7 bases for V and 2 bases for J; bases not matched to a gene: 5. CDR3 in amino acids: CASTGQGATDTQYF. The CDR3 DNA reads as TGTGCCAGCACGGGGCAGGGGGCCACAGATACGCAGTATTTT.

The rearrangement links TRBV19 to TRBJ2-7; D is possibly TRBD1 (6 bases). The CDR3 is 13 residues long. V was pared by 1 base and J by 4 bases, with 8 bases between. Germline V CDR1 and CDR2: LNHDA, SQIVND (reference sequence). CDR3: CASSIGRGYEQYF. The CDR3 DNA reads as TGTGCCAGTAGTATAGGAAGGGGGTACGAGCAGTACTTC. The full variable domain, in which reference TRBV19 and TRBJ2-7 provide the parts outside the CDR3, is DGGITQSPKYLFRKEGQNVTLSCEQNLNHDAMYWYRQDPGQGLRLIYYSQIVNDFQKGDIAEGYSVSREKKESFPLTVTSAQKNPTAFYLCASSIGRGYEQYFGPGTRLTVT.

The gene calls are TRBV25-1 and TRBJ2-2, with 9 bases lining up with TRBD1. Germline V lookup: CDR1 MGHDK, CDR2 SYGVNS. The CDR3 contains 18 residues. The junction had 13 bases not matched to a gene; V was cut back by 4 bases and J by 4 bases. The CDR3 DNA follows: TGTGCCAGCAGTGGCCGGGACAGGGAAGGTTTTATCACCGGGGAGCTGTTTTTT. Translated, it gives CASSGRDREGFITGELFF.

The gene calls are TRBV5-4 and TRBJ1-2, with 10 nucleotides matching TRBD1. The ends lost 4 bases at V and 3 bases at J; junction bases unmatched: 9. The CDR3 loop spans 16 amino acids. Per the germline V gene, CDR1 is SGHNT and CDR2 is YYREEE (reference sequence). As DNA, the CDR3 is TGTGCCAGCAGCCCGAATGACAGGGGGCGTTACTATGGCTACACCTTC. The encoded protein is CASSPNDRGRYYGYTF.

The V and J genes are TRBV29-1 and TRBJ2-7, with TRBD2 matching over 9 bases. V was pared by 7 bases and J by 5 bases, with 9 bases of the junction left unmatched. Germline V lookup: CDR1 SQVTM, CDR2 ANQGSEA. The CDR3 consists of 13 residues. CDR3 coding DNA: TGCAGCGCCGCGGGACTAGCTGGCGACGAGCAGTACTTC. It yields the protein CSAAGLAGDEQYF.

The genes are TRBV5-1 and TRBJ1-1, with a possible D match to TRBD1 (6 bases). The CDR3 runs to 14 residues. The germline V gene has CDR1 SGHRS and CDR2 YFSETQ. V dropped 4 bases and J dropped 1 base, with 11 bases sitting between them. The CDR3 spells CASSPGHQNTEAFF. The CDR3 DNA sequence: TGCGCCAGCAGCCCGGGACATCAGAACACTGAAGCTTTCTTT.

V and J are TRBV7-9 and TRBJ1-3, with D unclear. This CDR3 region has 15 residues. Germline loops: CDR1 SEHNR, CDR2 FQNEAQ (reference sequence). Trimming cost V 0 bases and J 0 bases, with 6 bases left between them. CDR3 region: CASSLAGNSGNTIYF. Written as DNA, the CDR3 is TGTGCCAGCAGCTTAGCAGGAAACTCTGGAAACACCATATATTTT.

This chain connects TRBV19 to TRBJ2-7; possible D gene TRBD2, 5 bases. CDR1 is LNHDA and CDR2 is SQIVND in the germline V gene (reference sequence). CDR3 size: 13 residues. V was cut by 5 bases and J by 4 bases, with 12 bases left in between. This CDR3 is CASSPYGGYEQYF. The DNA of the CDR3 is TGTGCCAGTAGTCCGTATGGCGGGTACGAGCAGTACTTC.

The chain links TRBV5-8 to TRBJ1-5; perhaps TRBD1 as D (6 bases). Germline-derived CDR1 and CDR2 are SGHTS and YDEGEE. The V gene lost 2 bases and the J gene lost 4 bases, with 10 bases spanning the gap. The CDR3 spans 14 residues. The CDR3 nucleotides are TGTGCCAGCAGCTTCGGACAGTCAAATCAGCCCCAGCATTTT. This gives the protein CASSFGQSNQPQHF.

This clone has a single count. The gene calls are TRBV5-6 and TRBJ2-6; D unclear. Germline-derived CDR1 and CDR2 are SGHDT and YYEEEE. V lost 0 bases and J 4 bases, leaving 11 bases between the germline ends. The CDR3 extends over 16 amino acids. The CDR3 sequence: CASSLEMLAGANVLTF. The CDR3 region has the DNA TGTGCCAGCAGCTTGGAAATGCTCGCGGGGGCCAACGTCCTGACTTTC.

The chain joins TRBV28 to TRBJ2-3; 12 positions match TRBD2. J gave up 6 bases and V 2 bases, and 9 bases lay outside the gene matches. CDR1 and CDR2 from the germline V gene are MDHEN and SYDVKM. The CDR3 has 17 amino acids. This chain's CDR3 is CASSLPGTSGLIDTQYF. The CDR3 DNA reads TGTGCCAGCAGTTTACCCGGGACTAGCGGGTTGATTGATACGCAGTATTTT.

This clone was seen once. The chain is built from TRBV19 and TRBJ2-2, with D perhaps matching TRBD2 (5 bases). The CDR3 totals 15 residues. V lost 3 bases, J lost 6 bases, and 14 bases lay in between. The germline CDR1 and CDR2 sequences are LNHDA and SQIVND (reference sequence). CDR3 in amino acids: CASSIMDGGSGELFF. CDR3 nucleotides: TGTGCCAGTAGTATTATGGATGGAGGATCCGGGGAGCTGTTTTTT.

This clone appeared a few times. This CDR3 fails to terminate in the conserved phenylalanine or tryptophan, so it likely reflects a read error. It is unclear where the CDR3 begins or ends on the DNA, so no DNA is shown, and the CDR3 is as TCRdb lists it. This sequence joins TRBV6-6 and TRBJ1-1; the listed D gene, TRBD1, was not tested against the DNA. The CDR3 is 12 residues long, ends included. Germline loops: CDR1 MNHNY, CDR2 SVGAGI (reference sequence). CDR3 amino acids: CASSPGDRQSVL.